Listed below are T cell receptor beta chains from one sample, sequenced in a study of cytomegalovirus exposure and HLA in healthy donors. Here immunoSEQ multiplex PCR was the method, and the copy in TCRdb shows in-frame clones only, minus some. The table includes approximately 150,000 clones, around 80% detected once. The sample consisted of PBMCs. The origin of the receptors is a man in his late teens or twenties in good health and CMV-seropositive. Each CDR3 is given with its conserved first and last residue. The order of the fields is J gene, D gene, V gene, clone size, CDR3 DNA, CDR3 protein. The D gene is left open where the match is weak. Size values are once, few and many counts, or a class for expanded clones, and some rows have none.

J gene: TRBJ1-1; D gene: -; V gene: TRBV25-1; clone size: -; CDR3 DNA: TGTGCCAGCAGAAAAGACAGTGAAGCTTTCTTT; CDR3 protein: CASRKDSEAFF
J gene: TRBJ1-1; D gene: TRBD1; V gene: TRBV5-1; clone size: -; CDR3 DNA: TGCGCCAGCAGTATTGGGTGGACAGGGGTTATGAACACTGAAGCTTTCTTT; CDR3 protein: CASSIGWTGVMNTEAFF
J gene: TRBJ2-2; D gene: TRBD1; V gene: TRBV5-1; clone size: -; CDR3 DNA: TGCGCCAGCAGCCCTGACAGGGTAGACACCGGGGAGCTGTTTTTT; CDR3 protein: CASSPDRVDTGELFF
J gene: TRBJ1-5; D gene: TRBD1; V gene: TRBV28; clone size: -; CDR3 DNA: TGTGCCAGCAGTTTAACAGGGGTGGGGACCTATAGCAATCAGCCCCAGCATTTT; CDR3 protein: CASSLTGVGTYSNQPQHF
J gene: TRBJ1-1; D gene: TRBD1; V gene: TRBV18; clone size: -; CDR3 DNA: TGTGCCAGCTCACCCGGACAGGAGGGGACTGAAGCTTTCTTT; CDR3 protein: CASSPGQEGTEAFF
J gene: TRBJ1-2; D gene: TRBD1; V gene: TRBV4-1; clone size: -; CDR3 DNA: TGCGCCAGCAGCCTGGGACAGGGGAATGGCTACACCTTC; CDR3 protein: CASSLGQGNGYTF
J gene: TRBJ2-5; D gene: -; V gene: TRBV6-5; clone size: -; CDR3 DNA: TGTGCCAGCAGAAGGACAGCCGGGGGGCAAGAGACCCAGTACTTC; CDR3 protein: CASRRTAGGQETQYF
J gene: TRBJ1-2; D gene: -; V gene: TRBV19; clone size: -; CDR3 DNA: TGTGCCAGTATTACGGCCCTCGGACAGCAGGACTATGGCTACACCTTC; CDR3 protein: CASITALGQQDYGYTF
J gene: TRBJ2-7; D gene: TRBD2; V gene: TRBV6-5; clone size: few; CDR3 DNA: TGTGCCGCACGGGGGGGCCCCTACGAGCAGTACTTC; CDR3 protein: CAARGGPYEQYF
J gene: TRBJ2-5; D gene: TRBD1; V gene: TRBV5-1; clone size: -; CDR3 DNA: TGCGCCAGCAGCTTGGGGGCCAGGGGGACGGAGACCCAGTACTTC; CDR3 protein: CASSLGARGTETQYF
J gene: TRBJ2-1; D gene: TRBD2; V gene: TRBV7-6; clone size: -; CDR3 DNA: TGTGCCAGCAGCTTAAATTATGGGCGGGAGGGCTACAATGAGCAGTTCTTC; CDR3 protein: CASSLNYGREGYNEQFF
J gene: TRBJ2-1; D gene: TRBD2; V gene: TRBV7-9; clone size: -; CDR3 DNA: TGTGCCAGCAGCTCGGGATATATAGCGGGAGGGCTCAATGAGCAGTTCTTC; CDR3 protein: CASSSGYIAGGLNEQFF
J gene: TRBJ1-1; D gene: -; V gene: TRBV5-6; clone size: -; CDR3 DNA: TGTGCCAGCAGCTTGACAGACACTGAAGCTTTCTTT; CDR3 protein: CASSLTDTEAFF
J gene: TRBJ1-1; D gene: -; V gene: TRBV5-6; clone size: -; CDR3 DNA: TGTGCCAGCAGCTGGAGGACAGATACTCGAGAGGCTTTCTTT; CDR3 protein: CASSWRTDTREAFF
J gene: TRBJ2-2; D gene: -; V gene: TRBV11-2; clone size: few; CDR3 DNA: TGTGCCAGCAGCTCCTTCGGACTGATCTCCGGGGAGCTGTTTTTT; CDR3 protein: CASSSFGLISGELFF
J gene: TRBJ2-7; D gene: TRBD1; V gene: TRBV6-1; clone size: -; CDR3 DNA: TGTGCCAGCAGAGCTGGACAGGGGTACGAGCAGTACTTC; CDR3 protein: CASRAGQGYEQYF
J gene: TRBJ2-7; D gene: TRBD2; V gene: TRBV13; clone size: -; CDR3 DNA: TGTGCCAGCACCAACCGGGGCGGGAGGGCCTTTTACGAGCAGTACTTC; CDR3 protein: CASTNRGGRAFYEQYF
J gene: TRBJ2-7; D gene: TRBD1; V gene: TRBV7-2; clone size: -; CDR3 DNA: TGTGCCAGCAGCGAAGTGGGGACAGGAGTCTTCGAGCAGTACTTC; CDR3 protein: CASSEVGTGVFEQYF
J gene: TRBJ2-7; D gene: TRBD1; V gene: TRBV5-5; clone size: -; CDR3 DNA: TGTGCCAGCAGCTACCGGGACAGCTCCTACGAGCAGTACTTC; CDR3 protein: CASSYRDSSYEQYF
J gene: TRBJ2-7; D gene: -; V gene: TRBV4-1; clone size: -; CDR3 DNA: TGCGCCAGCAGCCCCGGCCAGGGGTACTCCTACGAGCAGTACTTC; CDR3 protein: CASSPGQGYSYEQYF
J gene: TRBJ1-1; D gene: -; V gene: TRBV11-2; clone size: -; CDR3 DNA: TGTGCCAGCATTGTAAGCGGGAAGTTGGACACTGAAGCTTTCTTT; CDR3 protein: CASIVSGKLDTEAFF
J gene: TRBJ1-5; D gene: TRBD1; V gene: TRBV6-6; clone size: -; CDR3 DNA: TGTGCCAGCAGATACACAGGGGGCGGCAATCAGCCCCAGCATTTT; CDR3 protein: CASRYTGGGNQPQHF
J gene: TRBJ2-7; D gene: -; V gene: TRBV6-1; clone size: few; CDR3 DNA: TGTGCCAGCAGTGAAGAGAACAGCTCCTACGAGCAGTACTTC; CDR3 protein: CASSEENSSYEQYF
J gene: TRBJ1-2; D gene: TRBD1; V gene: TRBV5-3; clone size: -; CDR3 DNA: TGTGCCAGAAGCTTGGCGGACAGGGGGTATGGCTACACCTTC; CDR3 protein: CARSLADRGYGYTF
J gene: TRBJ2-2; D gene: TRBD2; V gene: TRBV7-9; clone size: -; CDR3 DNA: TGTGCCAGCAGCTCGAGTAGCGGGTTCTACACCGGGGAGCTGTTTTTT; CDR3 protein: CASSSSSGFYTGELFF
J gene: TRBJ1-5; D gene: TRBD1; V gene: TRBV19; clone size: -; CDR3 DNA: TGTGCCAGTAGTGTGACAGGGGGTGACGGCAATCAGCCCCAGCATTTT; CDR3 protein: CASSVTGGDGNQPQHF
J gene: TRBJ2-1; D gene: TRBD2; V gene: TRBV6-1; clone size: -; CDR3 DNA: TGTGCCAGCAGTGACCGCACCGGGACTAGCGGGATCACTGAGCAGTTCTTC; CDR3 protein: CASSDRTGTSGITEQFF
J gene: TRBJ2-2; D gene: -; V gene: TRBV27; clone size: once; CDR3 DNA: TGTGCCAGCAGTTTAAGGTTCGGGGTTCCCGGGGAGCTGTTTTTT; CDR3 protein: CASSLRFGVPGELFF
J gene: TRBJ1-1; D gene: TRBD1; V gene: TRBV28; clone size: once; CDR3 DNA: TGTGCCAGCAGTTCTCTCCCGGACAGGGACACTGAAGCTTTCTTT; CDR3 protein: CASSSLPDRDTEAFF
J gene: TRBJ2-1; D gene: TRBD2; V gene: TRBV27; clone size: -; CDR3 DNA: TGTGCCAGCAGGCGGACTAGCGCCTCCTACAATGAGCAGTTCTTC; CDR3 protein: CASRRTSASYNEQFF
J gene: TRBJ2-7; D gene: -; V gene: TRBV20-1; clone size: many; CDR3 DNA: TGCAGTGCTAGTTCCGGGTTCGAGCAGTACTTC; CDR3 protein: CSASSGFEQYF
J gene: TRBJ1-2; D gene: -; V gene: TRBV6-6; clone size: -; CDR3 DNA: TGTGCCAGCAGTGATACAGGGCGAAATTATGGCTACACCTTC; CDR3 protein: CASSDTGRNYGYTF
J gene: TRBJ1-5; D gene: -; V gene: TRBV27; clone size: -; CDR3 DNA: TGTGCCAGCAGCTTTAACGTCTATAGCAATCAGCCCCAGCATTTT; CDR3 protein: CASSFNVYSNQPQHF
J gene: TRBJ2-7; D gene: TRBD1; V gene: TRBV7-6; clone size: -; CDR3 DNA: TGTGCCAGCAGCCCTACGGGACAGGACGAGCAGTACTTC; CDR3 protein: CASSPTGQDEQYF
J gene: TRBJ1-2; D gene: TRBD1; V gene: TRBV30; clone size: -; CDR3 DNA: TGTGCCTGGAGCCCCACAGGGGATGGCTACACCTTC; CDR3 protein: CAWSPTGDGYTF
J gene: TRBJ1-1; D gene: -; V gene: TRBV6-5; clone size: -; CDR3 DNA: TGTGCCAGCAGTTACTCGGAGGGGTCCAACACTGAAGCTTTCTTT; CDR3 protein: CASSYSEGSNTEAFF
J gene: TRBJ2-1; D gene: TRBD1; V gene: TRBV29-1; clone size: few; CDR3 DNA: TGCAGCGTAGAAGACAGGGGGTTGTTGCAGTTCTTC; CDR3 protein: CSVEDRGLLQFF
J gene: TRBJ2-7; D gene: -; V gene: TRBV4-1; clone size: -; CDR3 DNA: TGCGCCAGCAGCCTCCTTGGACTTGTTGATTCCTACGAGCAGTACTTC; CDR3 protein: CASSLLGLVDSYEQYF
J gene: TRBJ1-5; D gene: TRBD1; V gene: TRBV19; clone size: -; CDR3 DNA: TGTGCCAGTAGTGCGGGGACAGCCCTTGGGTTGTCCCAGCATTTT; CDR3 protein: CASSAGTALGLSQHF
J gene: TRBJ2-7; D gene: TRBD2; V gene: TRBV7-9; clone size: -; CDR3 DNA: TGTGCCAGCAGCGACGGGACTAGCGGGCCTCCGGGTAGGGAGCAGTACTTC; CDR3 protein: CASSDGTSGPPGREQYF
J gene: TRBJ2-7; D gene: -; V gene: TRBV11-2; clone size: -; CDR3 DNA: TGTGCCAGCACTTCCCCGGGACTCCCCTACGAGCAGTACTTC; CDR3 protein: CASTSPGLPYEQYF
J gene: TRBJ1-2; D gene: TRBD1; V gene: TRBV4-1; clone size: once; CDR3 DNA: TGCGCCAGCAGCCAATATTTCCCCGGGACAGACTATGGCTACACCTTC; CDR3 protein: CASSQYFPGTDYGYTF
J gene: TRBJ1-5; D gene: -; V gene: TRBV28; clone size: -; CDR3 DNA: TGTGCCAGCACCCCCGGGGGGTCCAATCAGCCCCAGCATTTT; CDR3 protein: CASTPGGSNQPQHF
J gene: TRBJ2-7; D gene: -; V gene: TRBV28; clone size: few; CDR3 DNA: TGTGCCAGCCGCTTATTCGGCGGTGCTCCCTACGAGCAGTACTTC; CDR3 protein: CASRLFGGAPYEQYF
J gene: TRBJ2-4; D gene: -; V gene: TRBV7-9; clone size: -; CDR3 DNA: TGTGCCAGCACTCCGGGGGTTGACATTCAGTACTTC; CDR3 protein: CASTPGVDIQYF
J gene: TRBJ2-5; D gene: TRBD1; V gene: TRBV23-1; clone size: -; CDR3 DNA: TGCGCCAGCAGTTTAGGACAGGGCTTACAAGAGACCCAGTACTTC; CDR3 protein: CASSLGQGLQETQYF
J gene: TRBJ2-1; D gene: -; V gene: TRBV27; clone size: -; CDR3 DNA: TGTGCCAGCAGTTTTGGCAACAATGAGCAGTTCTTC; CDR3 protein: CASSFGNNEQFF
J gene: TRBJ2-3; D gene: TRBD2; V gene: TRBV30; clone size: once; CDR3 DNA: TGTGCCTGGAGTGCCAAACTAGCGGGAGTAACAGATACGCAGTATTTT; CDR3 protein: CAWSAKLAGVTDTQYF
J gene: TRBJ2-7; D gene: TRBD1; V gene: TRBV5-6; clone size: -; CDR3 DNA: TGTGCCAGCAGCTTGAGAGGGACAGGGGGCGAGCAGTACTTC; CDR3 protein: CASSLRGTGGEQYF
J gene: TRBJ2-7; D gene: TRBD2; V gene: TRBV30; clone size: few; CDR3 DNA: TGTGCCTGGAGTGATATAGGGACTAGCGCCTACGAGCAGTACTTC; CDR3 protein: CAWSDIGTSAYEQYF
J gene: TRBJ2-1; D gene: -; V gene: TRBV16; clone size: -; CDR3 DNA: TGTGCCAGCAGCCACCCCATATCAATACAGGGAAGGGAGCAGTTCTTC; CDR3 protein: CASSHPISIQGREQFF
J gene: TRBJ1-5; D gene: TRBD1; V gene: TRBV28; clone size: -; CDR3 DNA: TGTGCCAGCAGTTTTGAACAGGGGAATCAGCCCCAGCATTTT; CDR3 protein: CASSFEQGNQPQHF
J gene: TRBJ2-7; D gene: -; V gene: TRBV5-4; clone size: -; CDR3 DNA: TGTGCCAGCAGCTTGTTTGAGGGGCTAGGGGGGGGCGAGCAGTACTTC; CDR3 protein: CASSLFEGLGGGEQYF
J gene: TRBJ2-1; D gene: -; V gene: TRBV6-5; clone size: -; CDR3 DNA: TGTGCCAGCCACCCGAGTTCCTACAATGAGCAGTTCTTC; CDR3 protein: CASHPSSYNEQFF
J gene: TRBJ2-1; D gene: TRBD2; V gene: TRBV2; clone size: -; CDR3 DNA: TGTGCCAGCAGTGCGACTAGCGGGGGGTCCTACAATGAGCAGTTCTTC; CDR3 protein: CASSATSGGSYNEQFF